These 30 T cell receptor beta chains came from one sample sequenced in a study of TIL therapy for anti-PD-1-resistant metastatic lung cancer. Time point of the sample: pre-treatment sample, taken before nivolumab and TIL therapy. This was the immunoSEQ v3 assay. Measured with immunoSEQ multiplex PCR; TCRdb has only the in-frame clones, and not every one. This sample carries some 50,000 clones, around three quarters of them seen once, and the ten largest clones take less than 15%. Sequencing used blood, obtained at baseline. The receptor set was obtained from a man aged 65 to 85 with non-small cell lung cancer.

This chain uses TRBV7-8 with TRBJ2-5, with D possibly TRBD1 on 6 matching bases. The V and J ends lost 3 bases and 1 base respectively, with 12 bases between them. This CDR3 spans 15 amino acids. Germline-derived CDR1 and CDR2 are SGHVS and FQNEAQ. The CDR3 loop reads CASSFGTGTQETQYF. Written as DNA, the CDR3 is TGTGCCAGCAGCTTCGGTACAGGGACCCAAGAGACCCAGTACTTC.

This clone was seen only a few times. This chain connects TRBV19 to TRBJ2-7; TRBD1 aligns across 7 bases. The germline V gene has CDR1 LNHDA and CDR2 SQIVND (reference sequence). This CDR3 is 16 amino acids long. Trimming took 5 bases from V and 0 from J; bases not matched to a gene: 10. The CDR3 DNA sequence: TGTGCCAGTAGTGCGTCAACCGGGACAGCCTCCTACGAGCAGTACTTC. Its protein product is CASSASTGTASYEQYF.

This clone has just one count. The chain is built from TRBV29-1 and TRBJ1-1; no clear D gene. Looked up from germline, CDR1 is SQVTM and CDR2 is ANQGSEA. V was trimmed by 7 bases and J by 3 bases, leaving 15 bases between them. The CDR3 loop spans 13 amino acids. The CDR3 coding sequence is TGCAGCGGGCAAACAGCTGGGGACACTGAAGCTTTCTTT. The encoded protein is CSGQTAGDTEAFF. The full variable domain, rest sourced from reference TRBV29-1 and TRBJ1-1, is SAVISQKPSRDICQRGTSLTIQCQVDSQVTMMFWYRQQPGQSLTLIATANQGSEATYESGFVIDKFPISRPNLTFSTLTVSNMSPEDSSIYLCSGQTAGDTEAFFGQGTRLTVV.

The chain has TRBV2 and TRBJ2-5, with 8 bases that match TRBD2. The CDR3 has 16 residues. The germline V gene has CDR1 SNHLY and CDR2 FYNNEI. V dropped 5 bases and J dropped 4; count of bases not matched to a gene: 12. The CDR3 bases are TGTGCCAGCAGTCCCTCCCCGGGGGCGGGGGGAGAGACCCAGTACTTC. Translating gives CASSPSPGAGGETQYF.

V is TRBV5-1 and J is TRBJ2-5, with D perhaps given as TRBD1 or TRBD2 (5 bases each). With the DNA end fitting TRBJ2-7 better, the J assignment may be wrong. The CDR3 has 14 residues. CDR1 SGHRS and CDR2 YFSETQ come from the germline V gene. DNA of the CDR3: TGCGCCAGCAGCTCCGACGGGACCGTCTACGAGCAGTACTTC. It yields the protein CASSSDGTVYEQYF.

The chain uses TRBV11-2 and TRBJ2-7; 12 bases are shared with TRBD2. The CDR3 spans 16 residues. The trim removed 5 bases at V and 1 base at J, leaving 6 bases unmatched. Germline V gene data show CDR1 as SGHAT and CDR2 as FQNNGV. The CDR3 DNA follows: TGTGCCAGCAGCATACGGACTAGCGGGGTTTCCTACGAGCAGTACTTC. It yields the protein CASSIRTSGVSYEQYF.

This clone appeared a single time. The chain is built from TRBV5-6 and TRBJ2-1; D possibly corresponds to TRBD2 (6 bases). This CDR3 spans 14 amino acids. The V end was cut by 4 bases, the J end by 2 bases, with 10 bases between. Germline V CDR1 and CDR2: SGHDT, YYEEEE. CDR3 sequence (DNA): TGTGCCAGCAGCATAGGAGGGGCCTACAATGAGCAGTTCTTC. It specifies CASSIGGAYNEQFF. The whole variable domain, remainder taken from reference TRBV5-6 and TRBJ2-1, is DAGVTQSPTHLIKTRGQQVTLRCSPKSGHDTVSWYQQALGQGPQFIFQYYEEEERQRGNFPDRFSGHQFPNYSSELNVNALLLGDSALYLCASSIGGAYNEQFFGPGTRLTVL.

The rearrangement uses TRBV27 and TRBJ1-2, with 8 positions matching TRBD1. V shed 2 bases, J shed 6 bases, and the junction held 2 bases outside the gene matches. Germline assignment: CDR1 MNHEY and CDR2 SMNVEV (reference sequence). CDR3 length: 13 residues. The CDR3 coding sequence is TGTGCCAGCAGTTTAGTACAGGGGGATGGCTACACCTTC. It translates to CASSLVQGDGYTF.

V is TRBV19 and J is TRBJ2-7, with D tentatively TRBD1 (6 bases). The CDR3 is made up of 14 amino acids. V lost 0 bases and J 3 bases, leaving 9 bases between the germline ends. Germline values: CDR1 LNHDA, CDR2 SQIVND (reference sequence). The CDR3 loop reads CASSIDGRGYEQYF. CDR3 coding DNA: TGTGCCAGTAGTATAGACGGCAGGGGCTACGAGCAGTACTTC.

The chain uses TRBV5-5 and TRBJ2-7; D remains ambiguous. The length of the CDR3 is 13 residues. With 0 bases removed from V and 7 bases from J, the gap between germline ends came to 11 bases. Germline V lookup: CDR1 SGHKS, CDR2 YYEKEE (reference sequence). The CDR3 nucleotides are TGTGCCAGCAGCTTGGCGGTAGGGAATGAGCAGTACTTC. It translates to CASSLAVGNEQYF.

The rearrangement joins TRBV4-2 to TRBJ2-2; 7 nucleotides match TRBD1. The V segment lost 4 bases and the J segment 0 bases; nucleotides outside the gene matches: 5. This CDR3 has 16 residues. Germline loops: CDR1 LGHNA, CDR2 YNFKEQ. For the CDR3, the DNA is TGTGCCAGCAGCCGGACGGACAGGACGAACACCGGGGAGCTGTTTTTT. Protein product: CASSRTDRTNTGELFF.

The rearrangement uses TRBV6-1 and TRBJ2-2; 7 bases line up with TRBD2. The trim removed 6 bases at V and 6 bases at J, leaving 10 bases unmatched. The CDR3 totals 15 residues. The germline gives CDR1 MNHNS, CDR2 SASEGT. This CDR3 is CASSERDYSPGELFF. In nucleotides, the CDR3 is TGTGCCAGCAGCGAGAGGGACTATAGTCCCGGGGAGCTGTTTTTT.

The rearrangement links TRBV28 to TRBJ2-5; no firm D call. V lost 7 bases and J 0 bases, leaving 9 bases between the germline ends. Germline V lookup: CDR1 MDHEN, CDR2 SYDVKM. The CDR3 is 13 amino acids. The CDR3 spells CASTRRNQETQYF. The CDR3 region has the DNA TGTGCCAGCACTAGACGCAACCAAGAGACCCAGTACTTC.

In regard to this clone: The junction departs from germline at one end; a sequencing error may be responsible. The rearrangement links TRBV7-7 to TRBJ2-2; 11 bases map to TRBD1. This CDR3 is built from 16 residues. Germline V CDR1 and CDR2: SSHAT, FNYEAQ (reference sequence). The CDR3 sequence is CASSYDPGQGAGELFF. CDR3 DNA sequence: TGTGCTAGCAGTTATGATCCGGGACAGGGGGCCGGGGAGCTGTTTTTT.

The V call is TRBV28, the J call TRBJ2-5; 9 bases map to TRBD2. V trimming: 5 bases; J trimming: 6 bases; junction bases outside the gene matches: 4. This CDR3 region has 13 residues. Germline-derived CDR1 and CDR2 are MDHEN and SYDVKM. The CDR3 protein is CASSVLAGQTQYF. In DNA, the CDR3 is TGTGCCAGCAGTGTCCTAGCGGGGCAGACCCAGTACTTC.

This clone showed up just once. The chain is built from TRBV9 and TRBJ2-1; D gene unclear. This CDR3 comprises 14 residues. The germline V gene has CDR1 SGDLS and CDR2 YYNGEE. V was clipped by 1 base and J by 5 bases, with 10 bases between them. DNA for the CDR3: TGTGCCAGCAGCGTAAACCAAAACAACAATGAGCAGTTCTTC. Protein product: CASSVNQNNNEQFF.

This clone was seen a single time. The CDR3 sequence: CSVLGGTGYNEQFF. The CDR3 DNA follows: TGCAGCGTCCTAGGGGGGACAGGGTACAATGAGCAGTTCTTC. V gene TRBV29-1 combines with J gene TRBJ2-1; TRBD1 matches at 9 bases. This CDR3 is 14 amino acids long. Germline loops: CDR1 SQVTM, CDR2 ANQGSEA. V shed 6 bases and J 4 bases; nucleotides not matched to a gene: 7.

The chain uses TRBV30 and TRBJ1-1; D remains ambiguous. Germline CDR1 and CDR2: GTSNPN and SVGIG (reference sequence). V was cut by 2 bases and J by 4 bases, with 11 bases left in between. The CDR3 sequence is 13 residues long. The CDR3 DNA follows: TGTGCCTGGAGTTATACGGAGGGCACTGAAGCTTTCTTT. This translates into CAWSYTEGTEAFF. Drawing the rest from reference TRBV30 and TRBJ1-1, the complete variable domain is SQTIHQWPATLVQPVGSPLSLECTVEGTSNPNLYWYRQAAGRGLQLLFYSVGIGQISSEVPQNLSASRPQDRQFILSSKKLLLSDSGFYLCAWSYTEGTEAFFGQGTRLTVV.

CDR3 sequence: CASSYSDRWNSPLHF. CDR3 bases: TGTGCCAGCAGTTACTCGGACAGATGGAATTCACCCCTCCACTTT. The chain has TRBV6-5 and TRBJ1-6; possible D gene TRBD1, 6 bases. CDR3 length: 15 amino acids. Germline V gene data show CDR1 as MNHEY and CDR2 as SVGAGI. V was trimmed by 0 bases and J by 7 bases, leaving 10 bases between them.

V usage is TRBV19 and J usage is TRBJ1-1; D perhaps matches TRBD1 (6 bases). There are 16 residues in the CDR3. The germline V and J ends were trimmed by 6 bases and 1 base, with 18 bases remaining between them. CDR1 and CDR2 (germline): LNHDA, SQIVND (reference sequence). The CDR3 sequence is CASSPTTSQGNTEAFF. As DNA, the CDR3 is TGTGCCAGTAGCCCAACGACATCACAGGGGAACACTGAAGCTTTCTTT. The complete variable domain, with remaining parts taken from reference TRBV19 and TRBJ1-1, reads DGGITQSPKYLFRKEGQNVTLSCEQNLNHDAMYWYRQDPGQGLRLIYYSQIVNDFQKGDIAEGYSVSREKKESFPLTVTSAQKNPTAFYLCASSPTTSQGNTEAFFGQGTRLTVV.

The gene calls are TRBV5-1 and TRBJ2-3, with D possibly being TRBD2 (6 bases). CDR3 length: 20 amino acids. V was clipped by 5 bases and J by 1 base, with 29 bases between them. Germline V gene sequence: CDR1 SGHRS, CDR2 YFSETQ. The DNA for the CDR3 is TGCGCCAGCAGGCCCCCGGGACTCCAAGCGAGGACCTCTGGCACAGATACGCAGTATTTT. This gives the protein CASRPPGLQARTSGTDTQYF. Filled out from reference TRBV5-1 and TRBJ2-3, the complete variable domain reads KAGVTQTPRYLIKTRGQQVTLSCSPISGHRSVSWYQQTPGQGLQFLFEYFSETQRNKGNFPGRFSGRQFSNSRSEMNVSTLELGDSALYLCASRPPGLQARTSGTDTQYFGPGTRLTVL.

V and J are TRBV7-2 and TRBJ2-5, with D possibly TRBD2 on 5 matching bases. The ends were cut back, 1 base at V and 0 bases at J, with 12 bases in the middle. The germline V gene has CDR1 SGHTA and CDR2 FQGNSA. This CDR3 region has 16 residues. CDR3 protein: CASSLVPGSYQETQYF. The DNA of the CDR3 is TGTGCCAGCAGCTTAGTGCCGGGGTCATACCAAGAGACCCAGTACTTC.

J is TRBJ2-7 and V is TRBV18; 7 bases align to TRBD2. Germline CDR1 and CDR2: KGHSH and LQKENI. The CDR3 spans 17 residues. J gave up 3 bases and V 4 bases, and 15 bases lay outside the gene matches. CDR3 in amino acids: CASSLQRDLISSYEQYF. CDR3 bases: TGTGCCAGCTCACTGCAGCGGGACCTTATCTCGAGCTACGAGCAGTACTTC.

This chain uses TRBV5-5 with TRBJ2-7; D is possibly TRBD1 (6 bases). Deletions cut 2 bases from V and 0 bases from J, with 12 bases between. The CDR3 covers 15 residues. CDR1 and CDR2 (germline): SGHKS, YYEKEE (reference sequence). CDR3 bases: TGTGCCAGCAGCTTACAGGGCCGGAACTCCTACGAGCAGTACTTC. It yields the protein CASSLQGRNSYEQYF. The full variable domain, completed using reference TRBV5-5 and TRBJ2-7, is DAGVTQSPTHLIKTRGQQVTLRCSPISGHKSVSWYQQVLGQGPQFIFQYYEKEERGRGNFPDRFSARQFPNYSSELNVNALLLGDSALYLCASSLQGRNSYEQYFGPGTRLTVT.

This sequence joins TRBV19 and TRBJ2-1, with TRBD2 matching over 9 bases. The CDR3 is 16 residues long. Germline trimming cut 5 bases from V and 4 bases from J; bases unmatched to any gene: 9. Looked up from germline, CDR1 is LNHDA and CDR2 is SQIVND (reference sequence). The CDR3 DNA follows: TGTGCCAGTAGTCCTAGGACTAGCGAGACGTACAATGAGCAGTTCTTC. Translation: CASSPRTSETYNEQFF. Supplemented by reference TRBV19 and TRBJ2-1, the full variable domain reads DGGITQSPKYLFRKEGQNVTLSCEQNLNHDAMYWYRQDPGQGLRLIYYSQIVNDFQKGDIAEGYSVSREKKESFPLTVTSAQKNPTAFYLCASSPRTSETYNEQFFGPGTRLTVL.

The J gene is TRBJ1-1, the V gene TRBV5-4; D ambiguous. The CDR3 totals 14 residues. CDR1 is SGHNT and CDR2 is YYREEE in the germline V gene (reference sequence). Trimming left V 2 bases short and J 1 base short, with 9 bases between. The DNA of the CDR3 is TGTGCCAGCAGCTTAGGACGGCCGAACACTGAAGCTTTCTTT. It encodes CASSLGRPNTEAFF.

In the case of this clone: A junction boundary mismatches the germline segment, possibly from a read error. The chain has TRBV7-7 and TRBJ2-3; 10 nucleotides line up with TRBD1. CDR1 and CDR2 from the germline V gene are SSHAT and FNYEAQ (reference sequence). The CDR3 has 18 residues. The CDR3 here is CASSFTYWDRGPTDTQYF. The CDR3 DNA reads as TGTGCTAGCAGCTTCACCTATTGGGACAGGGGACCCACAGATACGCAGTATTTT. Filled out from reference TRBV7-7 and TRBJ2-3, the complete variable domain reads GAGVSQSPRYKVTKRGQDVTLRCDPISSHATLYWYQQALGQGPEFLTYFNYEAQPDKSGLPSDRFSAERPEGSISTLTIQRTEQRDSAMYRCASSFTYWDRGPTDTQYFGPGTRLTVL.

The CDR3 spells CAWSVRGDSGNTIYF. CDR3 DNA sequence: TGTGCCTGGAGTGTACGGGGGGACTCTGGAAACACCATATATTTT. This chain uses TRBV30 with TRBJ1-3; TRBD1 is a possible D gene (5 bases). Per the germline V gene, CDR1 is GTSNPN and CDR2 is SVGIG (reference sequence). CDR3 length: 15 amino acids. The ends were cut back, 0 bases at V and 0 bases at J, with 9 bases in the middle.

This clone was seen only a few times. The gene calls are TRBV5-4 and TRBJ2-7; 9 nucleotides line up with TRBD2. Germline V gene data show CDR1 as SGHNT and CDR2 as YYREEE (reference sequence). Unmatched junction bases numbered 7, after V lost 4 bases and J lost 2 bases. CDR3 length: 15 amino acids. The DNA of the CDR3 is TGTGCCAGCAGCCCCCCGGGACTAGCAGCCTACGAGCAGTACTTC. This translates into CASSPPGLAAYEQYF.

This clone has a handful of counts. The chain couples TRBV7-2 to TRBJ2-7, with D perhaps being TRBD1 or TRBD2 (6 bases each). V was cut by 0 bases and J by 4 bases, with 13 bases left in between. This CDR3 has 15 residues. Germline V gene data show CDR1 as SGHTA and CDR2 as FQGNSA. CDR3 nucleotides: TGTGCCAGCAGCTTAGCTCCAGGAGGGGGGTACGAGCAGTACTTC. It translates to CASSLAPGGGYEQYF.